Listed below are T cell receptor beta chains from one sample, sequenced in a study of beta chain features in type 1 diabetes. TCRdb's copy holds only in-frame clones and misses some; the assay was immunoSEQ multiplex PCR. The sample shows roughly 340,000 clones, 13% of them seen only once. Sequencing was done on a sample of naive CD4+ T cells from blood. These receptors originate from a woman younger than 35 with type 1 diabetes. Both conserved end residues are part of each CDR3. The order of the fields is clone size, J gene, D gene, V gene, CDR3 DNA, CDR3 protein. The D gene is left open where the match is weak. Rows may omit the clone size; those that give it use once, few, many or a size class.

>-|TRBJ1-1|-|TRBV30
TGTGCCTGGAGTAAGGGGTACGGCACTGAAGCTTTCTTT
CAWSKGYGTEAFF
>once|TRBJ2-3|-|TRBV5-1
TGCGCCAGCAGCTTGTCGGGATTCACAGATACGCAGTATTTT
CASSLSGFTDTQYF
>few|TRBJ1-2|-|TRBV2
TGTGCCAGCAGTTACAGGGTTGTAAACTATGGCTACACCTTC
CASSYRVVNYGYTF
>-|TRBJ2-3|TRBD2|TRBV15
TGTGCCACCAGCAGAGATAAGACTAGCGGGCCCCCCGATACGCAGTATTTT
CATSRDKTSGPPDTQYF
>few|TRBJ1-2|-|TRBV6-5
TGTGCCAGCAGCTCCTGGCTAGATTCGGACTATGGCTACACCTTC
CASSSWLDSDYGYTF
>-|TRBJ1-5|-|TRBV5-6
TGTGCCAGCAGCTTGTACCGAGGGCAGGGGAGAAATCAGCCCCAGCATTTT
CASSLYRGQGRNQPQHF
>-|TRBJ2-4|TRBD1|TRBV28
TGTGCCAGCAGGGGAGTACAGGGGGACCAAAGAAACATTCAGTACTTC
CASRGVQGDQRNIQYF
>-|TRBJ1-3|TRBD1|TRBV7-3
TGTGCCAGCTCGACAGGGACGGGAAACACCATATATTTT
CASSTGTGNTIYF
>-|TRBJ2-7|-|TRBV18
TGTGCCAGCTCACGACAGGAAACCTACGAGCAGTACTTC
CASSRQETYEQYF
>-|TRBJ1-1|-|TRBV7-3
TGTGCCAGCAGCCTCACGGGGTTCGTCACTGAAGCTTTCTTT
CASSLTGFVTEAFF
>-|TRBJ2-1|TRBD2|TRBV7-2
TGTGCCAGCAGCCCTACTAGCGCCTCCTACAATGAGCAGTTCTTC
CASSPTSASYNEQFF
>once|TRBJ1-1|TRBD1|TRBV19
TGTGCCAGTAGTACCCCACGACAGGGAGCCCTTGAAGCTTTCTTT
CASSTPRQGALEAFF
>few|TRBJ2-3|-|TRBV11-3
TGTGCCAGCAGCGAGGGACACTGGGGCACAGATACGCAGTATTTT
CASSEGHWGTDTQYF
>-|TRBJ1-1|-|TRBV27
TGTGCCACCAGAGAAGGACAGTCGAACACTGAAGCTTTCTTT
CATREGQSNTEAFF
>-|TRBJ2-2|TRBD2|TRBV11-2
TGTGCCAGCAGCTTACTAGCGGGGAACACCGGGGAGCTGTTTTTT
CASSLLAGNTGELFF
>few|TRBJ1-1|-|TRBV29-1
TGCAGCCCCTCTCGGGCAGGGTGGGGCACTGAAGCTTTCTTT
CSPSRAGWGTEAFF
>-|TRBJ1-2|TRBD1|TRBV6-1
TGTGCCAGCAGGGACATGGGACAGGCTCTTGGCTACACCTTC
CASRDMGQALGYTF
>-|TRBJ1-5|-|TRBV5-1
TGCGCCAGCAGCCCCCTGGCAGGTGGCAATCAGCCCCAGCATTTT
CASSPLAGGNQPQHF
>-|TRBJ2-5|TRBD2|TRBV30
TGTGCCTGGAGTGAAGGGAGGGTAGCGGGAGTAGAAGAGACCCAGTACTTC
CAWSEGRVAGVEETQYF
>few|TRBJ1-1|-|TRBV5-1
TGCGCCAGCACGCGAGAAGGGGTCCGTAAGAACACTGAAGCTTTCTTT
CASTREGVRKNTEAFF
>few|TRBJ1-4|-|TRBV2
TGTGCCAGCAGTGACAGGGGTGAAAAACTGTTTTTT
CASSDRGEKLFF
>few|TRBJ2-5|TRBD2|TRBV7-9
TGTGCCAGCAGCGGTGCACTAGCGGGAGTAGAGACCCAGTACTTC
CASSGALAGVETQYF
>few|TRBJ2-1|TRBD2|TRBV11-2
TGTGCCAGCAGCCCCCTGACTAGCGGGAGAAGAGAGTTCTTC
CASSPLTSGRREFF
>-|TRBJ2-1|-|TRBV4-2
TGTGCCAGCAGCCAAGACCTAGCCGCCTACAATGAGCAGTTCTTC
CASSQDLAAYNEQFF
>-|TRBJ2-5|-|TRBV7-9
TGTGCCAGCAGCCTAAGACGAGGCGGAGAGACCCAGTACTTC
CASSLRRGGETQYF
>-|TRBJ1-5|-|TRBV28
TGTGCCAGCGTGCGGGGGACCCAATGGTCCCAGCATTTT
CASVRGTQWSQHF
>-|TRBJ2-1|-|TRBV20-1
TGCAGACCAACAGGGTACAATGAGCAGTTCTTC
CRPTGYNEQFF
>few|TRBJ2-1|TRBD2|TRBV9
TGTGCCAGCAGCCCACTAGCGGCCCACAATGAGCAGTTCTTC
CASSPLAAHNEQFF
>few|TRBJ2-3|TRBD2|TRBV19
TGTGCCAGTAGTTCTAGCGGGAGTAGGGATACGCAGTATTTT
CASSSSGSRDTQYF
>few|TRBJ2-1|-|TRBV7-2
TGTGCCAGCAGCTTAGTTTTAGGGGGCAATGAGCAGTTCTTC
CASSLVLGGNEQFF
>once|TRBJ1-5|-|TRBV11-2
TGTGCCAGCAGCTTCGTCGGTCAGCCCCAGCATTTT
CASSFVGQPQHF
>-|TRBJ1-3|TRBD1|TRBV29-1
TGCAGCGTAAAGGGGTGGGGGACAGACTCTGGAAACACCATATATTTT
CSVKGWGTDSGNTIYF
>-|TRBJ2-1|TRBD2|TRBV30
TGTGCCTGGAGTGGGAGGACTAGCGGGAGGGGATCCTACAATGAGCAGTTCTTC
CAWSGRTSGRGSYNEQFF
>-|TRBJ2-3|TRBD2|TRBV7-2
TGTGCCAGCAGCTCCAGCGGGAGGGCGAAGTCGGATACGCAGTATTTT
CASSSSGRAKSDTQYF
>few|TRBJ1-1|-|TRBV30
TGTGCCTGCTATAGGATGTCCCCGGGGGCTTTCTTT
CACYRMSPGAFF
>few|TRBJ2-7|TRBD2|TRBV7-2
TGTGCCAGCAGCCGCGGGACTACTGAGCAGTACTTC
CASSRGTTEQYF
>many|TRBJ1-5|-|TRBV4-3
TGCGCCAGCAGCCAAGAGTACGGGAGATCGAAGCCCCAGCATTTT
CASSQEYGRSKPQHF
>-|TRBJ2-5|-|TRBV5-1
TGCGCCAGCAGCTTGGAAGGGGCAAGAAGGGAAGAGACCCAGTACTTC
CASSLEGARREETQYF